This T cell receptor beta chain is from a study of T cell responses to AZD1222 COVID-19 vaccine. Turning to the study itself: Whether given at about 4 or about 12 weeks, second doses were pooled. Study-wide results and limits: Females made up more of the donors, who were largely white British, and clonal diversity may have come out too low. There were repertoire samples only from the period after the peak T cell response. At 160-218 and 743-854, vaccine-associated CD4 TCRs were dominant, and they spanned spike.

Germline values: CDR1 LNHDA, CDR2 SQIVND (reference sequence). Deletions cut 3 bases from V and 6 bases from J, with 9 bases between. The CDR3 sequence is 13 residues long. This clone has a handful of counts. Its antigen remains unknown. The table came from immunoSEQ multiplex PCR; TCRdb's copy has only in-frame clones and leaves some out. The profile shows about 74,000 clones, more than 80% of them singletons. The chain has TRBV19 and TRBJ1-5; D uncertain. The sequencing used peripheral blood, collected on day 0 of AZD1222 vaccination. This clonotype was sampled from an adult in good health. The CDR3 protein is CASSITGTQPQHF. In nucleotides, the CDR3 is TGTGCCAGTAGTATCACGGGTACTCAGCCCCAGCATTTT.